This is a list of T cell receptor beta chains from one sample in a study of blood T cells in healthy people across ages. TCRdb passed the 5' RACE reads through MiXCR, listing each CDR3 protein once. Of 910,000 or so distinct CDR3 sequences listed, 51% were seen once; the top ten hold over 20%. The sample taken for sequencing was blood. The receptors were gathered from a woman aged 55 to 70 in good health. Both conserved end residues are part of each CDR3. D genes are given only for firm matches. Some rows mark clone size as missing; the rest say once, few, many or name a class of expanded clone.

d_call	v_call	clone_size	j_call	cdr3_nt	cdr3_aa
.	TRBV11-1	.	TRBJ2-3	TGTGCCAGCAGCTTAGAGAGGGAGTCAGATACGCAGTATTTT	CASSLERESDTQYF
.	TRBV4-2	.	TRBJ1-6	TGTGCCAGCAGCCAAGTAACGGTTCCAAGATCACCCCTCCACTTT	CASSQVTVPRSPLHF
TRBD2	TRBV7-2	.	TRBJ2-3	TGTGCCAGCAGCCCCAAGCGGGAAGGGGGCACAGATACGCAGTATTTT	CASSPKREGGTDTQYF
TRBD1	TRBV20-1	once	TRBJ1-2	TGCAGTGCCACACTTACGGGACAGGGGGCTACGACCGGGTTGGGCTACACCTTC	CSATLTGQGATTGLGYTF
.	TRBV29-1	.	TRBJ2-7	TGCAGCGTGGTTGAGCGGGCCTCTTCCTACGAGCAGTACTTC	CSVVERASSYEQYF
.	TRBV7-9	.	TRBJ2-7	TGTGCCAGCAGCTTAGTCCAGGGGAATATGTACGAGCAGTACTTC	CASSLVQGNMYEQYF
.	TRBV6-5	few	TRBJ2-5	TGTGCCAGCAGAGTAACACAGGGAGGGGAGACCCAGTACTTC	CASRVTQGGETQYF
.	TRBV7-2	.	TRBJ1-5	TGTGCCAGCAGCCTCACGGGAGGGGAGCCCCAGCATTTT	CASSLTGGEPQHF
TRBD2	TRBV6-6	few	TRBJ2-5	TGTGCCAGCAGTTACCTCGGACTAGAGCAAGAGACCCAGTACTTC	CASSYLGLEQETQYF
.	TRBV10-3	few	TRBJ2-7	TGTGCCACCGCTGACACGAGTGACGAGCAGTACTTC	CATADTSDEQYF
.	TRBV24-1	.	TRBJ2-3	TGTGCCACCTCAACAGGCGGAAGAACAGATACGCAGTATTTT	CATSTGGRTDTQYF
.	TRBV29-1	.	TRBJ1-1	TGCAGCGCCGGGGTGGGGAGCACTGAAGCTTTCTTT	CSAGVGSTEAFF
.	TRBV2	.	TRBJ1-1	TGTGCCAGCCAGCGGGTGATCACTGAAGCTTTCTTT	CASQRVITEAFF
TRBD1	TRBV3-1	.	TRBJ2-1	TGTGCCAGCAGCCAAAGCGGACAGGGCTCCTACAATGAGCAGTTCTTC	CASSQSGQGSYNEQFF
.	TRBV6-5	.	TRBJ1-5	TGTGCCAGCAGTTACGGGGGTACGGGGCAGCCCCAGCATTTT	CASSYGGTGQPQHF
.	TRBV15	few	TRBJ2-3	TGTGCCACCAGCAGAGCCTCCCACACAGATACGCAGTATTTT	CATSRASHTDTQYF
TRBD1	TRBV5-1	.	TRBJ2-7	TGCGCCAGCAGCTTGGGGGACAGAGCCGCCTACGAGCAGTACTTC	CASSLGDRAAYEQYF
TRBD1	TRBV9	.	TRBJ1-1	TGTGCCAGCAGCAATAACCGTGGGACAGCCACTGAAGCTTTCTTT	CASSNNRGTATEAFF
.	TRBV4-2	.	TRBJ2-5	TGTGCCAGCAGCCAAGATATTGCCACGTACCAAGAGACCCAGTACTTC	CASSQDIATYQETQYF
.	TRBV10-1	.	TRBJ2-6	TGCGCCAGCAGCACGGGTCCTTTCTCTGGGGCCAACGTCCTGACTTTC	CASSTGPFSGANVLTF
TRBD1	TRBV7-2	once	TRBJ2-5	TGTGCCAGCAGCTTAGGACAGGGCGGGTACCAAGAGACCCAGTACTTC	CASSLGQGGYQETQYF
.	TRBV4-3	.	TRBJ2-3	TGCGCCAGCAGCCAAGATGGGTGGGGGCAGACAGATACGCAGTATTTT	CASSQDGWGQTDTQYF
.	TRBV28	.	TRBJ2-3	TGTGCCAGCAGTCTTTATCGAGATACGCAGTATTTT	CASSLYRDTQYF
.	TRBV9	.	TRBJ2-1	TGTGCCAGCAGCGTAGAGAGCAATGAGCAGTTCTTC	CASSVESNEQFF
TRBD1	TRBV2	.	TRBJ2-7	TGTGCCAGCCACGGACAGGGAGTCTACGAGCAGTACTTC	CASHGQGVYEQYF
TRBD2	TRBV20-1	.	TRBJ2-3	TGCAGTGCCAGACTAGCGGGAGGGGGGGGTACGCAGTATTTT	CSARLAGGGGTQYF
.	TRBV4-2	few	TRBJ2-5	TGTGCCAGCAGCCAGCAGGGTCTGGAGACCCAGTACTTC	CASSQQGLETQYF
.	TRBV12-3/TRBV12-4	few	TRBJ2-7	TGTGCCAGCAGTGTAATGGGATCGGGCGAGCAGTACTTC	CASSVMGSGEQYF
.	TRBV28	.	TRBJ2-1	TGTGCCAGCAGCTCGCCGCGGGTGCAGTTCTTC	CASSSPRVQFF
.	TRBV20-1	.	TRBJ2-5	TGCAGTACTCAAGGAAGACTGGATGAGCAGTACTTC	CSTQGRLDEQYF
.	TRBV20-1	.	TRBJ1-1	TGCAGTGCCGAGGGGCCAGACAGGACCGGAGCTTTCTTT	CSAEGPDRTGAFF
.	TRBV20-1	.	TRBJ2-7	TGCAGTGCTAATCGCCATACTGGGACAAGGACTTACGAGCAGTACTTC	CSANRHTGTRTYEQYF
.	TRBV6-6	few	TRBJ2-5	TGTGCCGCCCGAGGGACGGAAGAGACCCAGTACTTC	CAARGTEETQYF
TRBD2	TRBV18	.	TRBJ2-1	TGTGCCAGCTCACAACGGACTAGCGTAAACAATGAGCAGTTCTTC	CASSQRTSVNNEQFF